The 13 T cell receptor beta chains given below trace back to one sample, sequenced in a study of T cells in Graves' hyperthyroidism and ophthalmopathy. RNA transcripts were the template for amplifying TCR beta CDR3 regions. A first-round RT-PCR of the TCR CDR3 used the HTBI primer set. TCRdb fed the multiplex PCR reads into MiXCR, producing one record per CDR3 protein. Here the sample spans fewer than 450,000 distinct CDR3 sequences, over 12% being singletons. Sequences were obtained from blood. The receptors come from a man in his fifties with Graves' ophthalmopathy.

The chain has TRBV3-1 and TRBJ2-2, with 10 bases fitting TRBD2. Losses at the gene ends were 6 bases for V and 9 bases for J; bases not matched to a gene: 7. This CDR3 is built from 14 residues. Per the germline V gene, CDR1 is LGHDT and CDR2 is YNNKEL (reference sequence). The CDR3 sequence is CASRPSGSRWELFF. In DNA, the CDR3 is TGTGCCAGCAGGCCTAGCGGGAGTAGATGGGAGCTGTTTTTT.

This clonotype was detected only a few times. V and J are TRBV12-3 or TRBV12-4 and TRBJ2-3; 10 bases map to TRBD2. This CDR3 comprises 16 residues. V was pared by 5 bases and J by 2 bases, with 7 bases of the junction left unmatched. CDR3 DNA sequence: TGTGCCAGCAGTCCGGGACTAGCGACCGCCACAGATACGCAGTATTTT. Its protein is CASSPGLATATDTQYF.

This clonotype showed up just a few times. The V and J genes are TRBV13 and TRBJ2-2; the match to TRBD1 covers 9 bases. The CDR3 spans 15 residues. V dropped 5 bases and J dropped 5; count of bases not matched to a gene: 6. Germline CDR1 reads PRHDT; CDR2 reads FYEKMQ (reference sequence). The DNA of the CDR3 is TGTGCCAGCAGCGTAGTTGGACAGGGGACCGGGGAGCTGTTTTTT. Its translation is CASSVVGQGTGELFF.

This clonotype was seen more than once but under ten times. V usage is TRBV25-1 and J usage is TRBJ1-4; no definite D call. The germline V gene encodes CDR1 MGHDK and CDR2 SYGVNS. This CDR3 spans 16 amino acids. The V end lost 1 base, the J end lost 0 bases, and 9 bases lay between the germline ends. The CDR3 sequence is CASSEWASATNEKLFF. The CDR3 nucleotides are TGTGCCAGCAGTGAATGGGCATCTGCAACTAATGAAAAACTGTTTTTT.

The chain joins TRBV7-6 to TRBJ2-7, with a possible D match to TRBD1 (6 bases). The CDR3 extends over 14 amino acids. Deletions cut 5 bases from V and 3 bases from J, with 14 bases between. The germline gives CDR1 SGHVS, CDR2 FNYEAQ. Here the CDR3 reads CASSRETGNYEQYF. In DNA, the CDR3 is TGTGCCAGCAGCCGAGAGACAGGAAACTACGAGCAGTACTTC. The full variable domain, in which reference TRBV7-6 and TRBJ2-7 provide the parts outside the CDR3, is GAGVSQSPRYKVTKRGQDVALRCDPISGHVSLYWYRQALGQGPEFLTYFNYEAQQDKSGLPNDRFSAERPEGSISTLTIQRTEQRDSAMYRCASSRETGNYEQYFGPGTRLTVT.

This clonotype was counted between two and nine times. The chain is built from TRBV5-1 and TRBJ2-1; D ambiguous. Trimming stripped 3 bases from V and 4 bases from J, with 5 bases between. Germline loops: CDR1 SGHRS, CDR2 YFSETQ. This CDR3 has 12 residues. In nucleotides, the CDR3 is TGCGCCAGCAGCTCTATATACAATGAGCAGTTCTTC. Amino acids: CASSSIYNEQFF.

This clonotype was picked up many times. The rearrangement joins TRBV29-1 to TRBJ2-3; TRBD2 matches 9 bases. Germline lookup yields CDR1 SQVTM and CDR2 ANQGSEA. V lost 4 bases, J lost 5 bases, and 10 bases stayed unmatched. The CDR3 is 15 amino acids. The CDR3: CSVGLADSRGDTQYF. For the CDR3, the DNA is TGCAGCGTTGGACTAGCGGATTCACGGGGAGATACGCAGTATTTT.

This rearrangement joins TRBV20-1 to TRBJ2-3; the match to TRBD2 covers 8 bases. The CDR3 spans 15 residues. From germline, CDR1 is DFQATT and CDR2 SNEGSKA (reference sequence). V was clipped by 6 bases and J by 4 bases; unmatched bases: 12. The CDR3 region has the DNA TGCAGTGCCGAAAGTCCCGGGACTAGTCCAGATACGCAGTATTTT. Protein product: CSAESPGTSPDTQYF.

A note on this clonotype: Just one base apart from a much larger clone, this may be a read error. V gene TRBV28 combines with J gene TRBJ1-5; D possibly corresponds to TRBD1 (6 bases). Germline-derived CDR1 and CDR2 are MDHEN and SYDVKM. The CDR3 is 14 residues long. Here the CDR3 DNA reads TGTGCCAGCAGGGGGGGGGGCGAGGGTCAGCTCCAGCATTTT. This gives the protein CASRGGGEGQLQHF.

This clonotype was seen a single time. The CDR3 carries no conserved terminal phenylalanine or tryptophan, so it likely arises from a read error. Here the CDR3 reads CASSFEAPSLYNEQFL. In DNA, the CDR3 is TGTGCCAGCAGTTTTGAGGCCCCCTCTTTATACAATGAGCAGTTCCTC. This chain uses TRBV27 with TRBJ2-1; D is unresolved. Germline values: CDR1 MNHEY, CDR2 SMNVEV (reference sequence). V was shortened by 3 bases and J by 4 bases, with 16 bases between the two germline ends. This CDR3 contains 16 residues.

The sample holds many counts of this clonotype. The chain recombines TRBV5-1 with TRBJ2-3, with 7 bases lining up with TRBD1. V shed 1 base and J 2 bases; nucleotides not matched to a gene: 7. The CDR3 length is 16 residues. CDR1 and CDR2 from the germline V gene are SGHRS and YFSETQ. CDR3 sequence (DNA): TGCGCCAGCAGCTTGTCGGGACAGAAATACACAGATACGCAGTATTTT. It encodes CASSLSGQKYTDTQYF. The full variable domain, its missing parts supplied by reference TRBV5-1 and TRBJ2-3, is KAGVTQTPRYLIKTRGQQVTLSCSPISGHRSVSWYQQTPGQGLQFLFEYFSETQRNKGNFPGRFSGRQFSNSRSEMNVSTLELGDSALYLCASSLSGQKYTDTQYFGPGTRLTVL.

This clonotype was seen many times. This chain links TRBV29-1 with TRBJ2-1; tentatively, D is TRBD1 (5 bases). Per germline, CDR1 SQVTM and CDR2 ANQGSEA. The CDR3 contains 14 residues. The V gene lost 1 base and the J gene lost 0 bases, with 7 bases spanning the gap. CDR3 loop: CSVEGGSSYNEQFF. The DNA for the CDR3 is TGCAGCGTTGAAGGGGGCAGCTCCTACAATGAGCAGTTCTTC.

This clonotype was found many times. The rearrangement joins TRBV5-1 to TRBJ2-1, with 12 bases matching TRBD2. This CDR3 has 17 amino acids. Germline values: CDR1 SGHRS, CDR2 YFSETQ. Trimming cost V 1 base and J 7 bases; bases outside gene matches: 9. CDR3 residues: CASSLSRLAGVFNEQFF. CDR3 coding DNA: TGCGCCAGCAGCTTGTCCCGACTAGCGGGAGTATTTAATGAGCAGTTCTTC.